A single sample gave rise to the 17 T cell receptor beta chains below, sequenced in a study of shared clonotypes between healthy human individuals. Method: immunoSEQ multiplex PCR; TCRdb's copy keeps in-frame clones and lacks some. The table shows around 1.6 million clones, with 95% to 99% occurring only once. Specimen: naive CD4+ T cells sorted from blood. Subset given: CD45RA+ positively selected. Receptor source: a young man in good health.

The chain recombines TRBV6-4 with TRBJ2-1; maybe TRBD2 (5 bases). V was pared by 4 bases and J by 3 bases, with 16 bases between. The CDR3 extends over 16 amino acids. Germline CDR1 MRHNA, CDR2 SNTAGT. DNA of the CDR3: TGTGCCAGCAGTGTTGGAGGTCCGAGCCTCTACAATGAGCAGTTCTTC. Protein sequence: CASSVGGPSLYNEQFF.

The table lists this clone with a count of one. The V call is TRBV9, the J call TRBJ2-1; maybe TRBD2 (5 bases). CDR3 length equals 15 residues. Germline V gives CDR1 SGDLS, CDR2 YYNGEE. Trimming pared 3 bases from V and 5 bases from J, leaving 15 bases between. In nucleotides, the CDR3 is TGTGCCAGCAGCGCCACTAGTCTCATCCACAATGAGCAGTTCTTC. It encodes CASSATSLIHNEQFF.

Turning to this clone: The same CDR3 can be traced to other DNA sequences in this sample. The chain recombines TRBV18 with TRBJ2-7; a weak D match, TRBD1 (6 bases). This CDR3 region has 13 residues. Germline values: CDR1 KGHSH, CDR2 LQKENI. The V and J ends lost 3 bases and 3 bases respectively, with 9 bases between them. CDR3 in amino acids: CASSPGHSYEQYF. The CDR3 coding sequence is TGTGCCAGCTCACCGGGACACAGCTACGAGCAGTACTTC.

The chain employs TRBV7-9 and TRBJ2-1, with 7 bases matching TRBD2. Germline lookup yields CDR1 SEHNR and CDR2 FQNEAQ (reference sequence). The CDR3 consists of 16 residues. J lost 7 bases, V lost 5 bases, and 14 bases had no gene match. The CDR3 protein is CASSPNWAGAGNEQFF. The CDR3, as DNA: TGTGCCAGCAGCCCTAATTGGGCGGGAGCAGGGAATGAGCAGTTCTTC. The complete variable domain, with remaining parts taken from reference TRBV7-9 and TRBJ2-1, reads DTGVSQNPRHKITKRGQNVTFRCDPISEHNRLYWYRQTLGQGPEFLTYFQNEAQLEKSRLLSDRFSAERPKGSFSTLEIQRTEQGDSAMYLCASSPNWAGAGNEQFFGPGTRLTVL.

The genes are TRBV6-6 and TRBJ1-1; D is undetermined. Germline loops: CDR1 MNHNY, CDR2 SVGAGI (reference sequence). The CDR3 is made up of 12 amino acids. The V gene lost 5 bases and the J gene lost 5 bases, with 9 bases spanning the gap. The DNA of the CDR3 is TGTGCCAGCAGTGTAACGGGGACTGAAGCTTTCTTT. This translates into CASSVTGTEAFF.

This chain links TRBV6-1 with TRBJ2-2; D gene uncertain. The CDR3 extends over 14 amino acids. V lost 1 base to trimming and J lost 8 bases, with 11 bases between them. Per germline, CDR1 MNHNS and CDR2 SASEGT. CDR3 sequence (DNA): TGTGCCAGCAGTGAAGACTGGTCGTCTGGGGAGCTGTTTTTT. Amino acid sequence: CASSEDWSSGELFF.

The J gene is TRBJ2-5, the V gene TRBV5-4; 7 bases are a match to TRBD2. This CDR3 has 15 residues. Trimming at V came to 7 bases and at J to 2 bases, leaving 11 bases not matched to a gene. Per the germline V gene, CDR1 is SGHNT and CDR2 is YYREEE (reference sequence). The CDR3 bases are TGTGCCAGCGGTCGCAAGCGGGAAATACAAGAGACCCAGTACTTC. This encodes CASGRKREIQETQYF.

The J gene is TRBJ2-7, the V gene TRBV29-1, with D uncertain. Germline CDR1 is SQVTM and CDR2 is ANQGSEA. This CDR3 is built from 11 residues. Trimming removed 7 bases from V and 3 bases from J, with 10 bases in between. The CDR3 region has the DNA TGCAGCGGCCGGACGGGCTACGAGCAGTACTTC. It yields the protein CSGRTGYEQYF.

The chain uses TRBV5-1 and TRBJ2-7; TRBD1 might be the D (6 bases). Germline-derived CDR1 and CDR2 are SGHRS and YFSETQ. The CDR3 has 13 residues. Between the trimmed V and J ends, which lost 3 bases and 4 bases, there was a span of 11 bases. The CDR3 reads CASSSMTGYEQYF. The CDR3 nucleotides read TGCGCCAGCAGCTCAATGACAGGATACGAGCAGTACTTC.

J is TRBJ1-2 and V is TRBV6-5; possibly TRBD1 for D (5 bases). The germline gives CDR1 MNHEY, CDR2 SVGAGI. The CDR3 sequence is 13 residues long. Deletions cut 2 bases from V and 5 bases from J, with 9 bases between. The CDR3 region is CASSYPGGYGYTF. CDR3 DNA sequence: TGTGCCAGCAGTTACCCCGGGGGTTATGGCTACACCTTC.

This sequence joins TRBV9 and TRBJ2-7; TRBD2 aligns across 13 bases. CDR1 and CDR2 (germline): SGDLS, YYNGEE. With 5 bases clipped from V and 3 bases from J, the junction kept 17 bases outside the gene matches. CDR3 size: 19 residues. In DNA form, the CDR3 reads TGTGCCAGCAGTGCCGCCGGGACTAGCGGGATAACTCGCCACTACGAGCAGTACTTC. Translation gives CASSAAGTSGITRHYEQYF.

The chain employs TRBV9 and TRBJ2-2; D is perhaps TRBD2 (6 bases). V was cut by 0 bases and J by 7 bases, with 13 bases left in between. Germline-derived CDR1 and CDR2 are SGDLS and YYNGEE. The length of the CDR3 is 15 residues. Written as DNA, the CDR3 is TGTGCCAGCAGCGTAGCCGGGACTGATCACGGGGAGCTGTTTTTT. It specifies CASSVAGTDHGELFF.

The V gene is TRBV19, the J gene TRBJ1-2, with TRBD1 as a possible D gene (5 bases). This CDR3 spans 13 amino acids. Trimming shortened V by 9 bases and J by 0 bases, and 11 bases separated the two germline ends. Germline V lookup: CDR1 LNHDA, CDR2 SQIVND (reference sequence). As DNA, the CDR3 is TGTGCCAGCACACAGGTTCCTAACTATGGCTACACCTTC. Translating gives CASTQVPNYGYTF. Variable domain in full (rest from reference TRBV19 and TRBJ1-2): DGGITQSPKYLFRKEGQNVTLSCEQNLNHDAMYWYRQDPGQGLRLIYYSQIVNDFQKGDIAEGYSVSREKKESFPLTVTSAQKNPTAFYLCASTQVPNYGYTFGSGTRLTVV.

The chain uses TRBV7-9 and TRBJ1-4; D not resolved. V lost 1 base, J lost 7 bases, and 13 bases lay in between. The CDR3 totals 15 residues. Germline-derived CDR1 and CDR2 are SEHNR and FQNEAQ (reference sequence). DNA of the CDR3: TGTGCCAGCAGCTTAGAGGGAGGGTTCTTTGAAAAACTGTTTTTT. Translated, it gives CASSLEGGFFEKLFF.

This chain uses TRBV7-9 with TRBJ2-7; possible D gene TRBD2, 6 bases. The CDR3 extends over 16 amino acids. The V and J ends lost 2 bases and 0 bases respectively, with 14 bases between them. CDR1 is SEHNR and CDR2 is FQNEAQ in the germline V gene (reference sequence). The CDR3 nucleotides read TGTGCCAGCAGCTTAACCGGAGTGCGGGGCTCCTACGAGCAGTACTTC. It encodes CASSLTGVRGSYEQYF.

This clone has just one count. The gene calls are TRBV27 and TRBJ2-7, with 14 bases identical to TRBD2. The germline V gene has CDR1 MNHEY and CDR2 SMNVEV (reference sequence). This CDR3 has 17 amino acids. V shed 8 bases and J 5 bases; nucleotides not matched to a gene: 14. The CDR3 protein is CASRGTSGRVPANEQYF. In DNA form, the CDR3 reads TGTGCCAGCCGGGGGACTAGCGGGAGAGTCCCAGCCAACGAGCAGTACTTC.

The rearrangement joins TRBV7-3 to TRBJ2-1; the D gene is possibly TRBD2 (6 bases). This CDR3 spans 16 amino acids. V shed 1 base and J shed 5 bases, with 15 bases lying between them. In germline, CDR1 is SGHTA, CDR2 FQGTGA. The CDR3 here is CASSLSSGSADNEQFF. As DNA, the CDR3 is TGTGCCAGCAGCTTAAGTTCCGGGAGCGCTGACAATGAGCAGTTCTTC.